The present T cell receptor (beta chain) was sequenced within a study of cytomegalovirus exposure and HLA in healthy donors. Healthy bone marrow donors formed the donor group. Per germline, CDR1 SGHTA and CDR2 FQGNSA. The J segment lost 6 bases and the V segment lost 3 bases, leaving 5 bases of the junction unmatched. This CDR3 is 14 amino acids long. Both 60 Vbeta primers and 13 Jbeta primers went into the PCR. TCRdb keeps only in-frame clones here, not all; method: immunoSEQ multiplex PCR. This sample has about 170,000 clones, with 65% to 75% found just once. The sample was PBMCs. This receptor was obtained from a human donor in good health. The chain is built from TRBV7-2 and TRBJ1-2; 9 bases line up with TRBD1. The CDR3: CASSFKGQGHGYTF. CDR3 sequence (DNA): TGTGCCAGCAGCTTTAAGGGACAGGGACATGGCTACACCTTC.